A single sample gave rise to the 5 T cell receptor beta chains below, sequenced in a study of T cell responses to AZD1222 COVID-19 vaccine. Clones were sequenced by immunoSEQ multiplex PCR, and TCRdb holds only the in-frame ones, with some missing. The data hold about 120,000 clones, with under 90% observed a single time. The sample consisted of peripheral blood, taken on day 0 of AZD1222 vaccination. The receptors here all came from an adult in good health.

The V gene is TRBV19, the J gene TRBJ1-5; D is unclear. Between the trimmed V and J ends, which lost 1 base and 6 bases, there was a span of 10 bases. Per the germline V gene, CDR1 is LNHDA and CDR2 is SQIVND (reference sequence). The CDR3 is made up of 14 amino acids. The CDR3 is CASSIGRRLQPQHF. CDR3 bases: TGTGCCAGTAGTATAGGCCGCAGACTTCAGCCCCAGCATTTT.

The chain carries TRBV11-2 and TRBJ2-7; 8 bases map to TRBD1. CDR3 length: 16 amino acids. Germline-derived CDR1 and CDR2 are SGHAT and FQNNGV. V shed 2 bases and J 0 bases; nucleotides not matched to a gene: 6. The CDR3 sequence: CASSLIGDRISYEQYF. The CDR3 bases are TGTGCCAGCAGCTTAATCGGGGACAGGATCTCCTACGAGCAGTACTTC.

Notes on this clone: The same CDR3 can be traced to other DNA sequences in this sample. This chain links TRBV7-9 with TRBJ1-5; the D gene is possibly TRBD1 (5 bases). This CDR3 is built from 16 residues. Germline V gene lookup returns CDR1 SEHNR and CDR2 FQNEAQ (reference sequence). V shed 5 bases and J shed 2 bases, with 16 bases lying between them. CDR3 nucleotide sequence: TGTGCCAGCAGCCCGGGGGAGGGTGGGGGCAATCAGCCCCAGCATTTT. Translation: CASSPGEGGGNQPQHF.

The J gene is TRBJ1-5, the V gene TRBV6-5; TRBD1 matches 8 bases. Per germline, CDR1 MNHEY and CDR2 SVGAGI. The CDR3 runs to 14 residues. Trimming took 7 bases from V and 4 from J; bases not matched to a gene: 6. CDR3 coding DNA: TGTGCCAGCAAGAGACAGGGGACGAATCAGCCCCAGCATTTT. Translated, it gives CASKRQGTNQPQHF.

In its sample, this clone was seen once. The chain has TRBV6-5 and TRBJ1-5; 9 nucleotides line up with TRBD1. CDR3 size: 13 residues. The J segment lost 7 bases and the V segment lost 5 bases, leaving 3 bases of the junction unmatched. CDR1 and CDR2 (germline): MNHEY, SVGAGI. The CDR3 bases are TGTGCCAGCAGTCCGGACAGGGGACAGCCCCAGCATTTT. It translates to CASSPDRGQPQHF.